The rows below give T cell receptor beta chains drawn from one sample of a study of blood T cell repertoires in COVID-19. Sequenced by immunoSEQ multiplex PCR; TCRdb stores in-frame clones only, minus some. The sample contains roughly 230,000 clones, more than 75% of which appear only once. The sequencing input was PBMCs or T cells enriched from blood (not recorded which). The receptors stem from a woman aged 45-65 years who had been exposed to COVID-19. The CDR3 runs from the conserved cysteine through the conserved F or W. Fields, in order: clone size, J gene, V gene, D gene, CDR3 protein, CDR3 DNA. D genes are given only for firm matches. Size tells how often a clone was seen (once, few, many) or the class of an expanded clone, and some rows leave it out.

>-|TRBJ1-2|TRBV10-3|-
CAINPRGDVAVGYTF
TGTGCCATCAACCCCCGGGGGGACGTTGCAGTTGGGTACACCTTC
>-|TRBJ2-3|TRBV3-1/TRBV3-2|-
CASSQGIRGGTDTQYF
TGTGCCAGCAGCCAAGGTATCAGGGGAGGGACAGATACGCAGTATTTT
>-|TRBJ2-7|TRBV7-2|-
CASSLAPEGEQYF
TGTGCCAGCAGCTTAGCTCCGGAGGGCGAGCAGTACTTC
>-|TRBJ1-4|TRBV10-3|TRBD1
CAIGGQGGEKLFF
TGTGCCATCGGGGGACAGGGAGGTGAAAAACTGTTTTTT
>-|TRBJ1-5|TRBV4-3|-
CASSQEWEGGNQPQHF
TGCGCCAGCAGCCAAGAATGGGAGGGGGGGAATCAGCCCCAGCATTTT
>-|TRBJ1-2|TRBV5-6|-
CASSPGESFYGYTF
TGTGCCAGCAGCCCCGGAGAAAGTTTCTATGGCTACACCTTC
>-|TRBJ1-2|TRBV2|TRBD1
CASSNTGTGSGYTF
TGTGCCAGCAGTAATACCGGGACAGGGAGTGGCTACACCTTC
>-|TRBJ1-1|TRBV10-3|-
CAISQQGGITEAFF
TGTGCCATCAGTCAACAGGGTGGGATCACTGAAGCTTTCTTT
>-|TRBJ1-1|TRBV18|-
CASSPTANTEAFF
TGTGCCAGCTCGCCGACAGCGAACACTGAAGCTTTCTTT
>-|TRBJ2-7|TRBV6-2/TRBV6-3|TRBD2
CASSPGTSGGAYEQYF
TGTGCCAGCAGTCCCGGGACTAGCGGGGGGGCCTACGAGCAGTACTTC
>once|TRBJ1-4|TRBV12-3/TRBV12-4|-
CASSPRWEKLFF
TGTGCCAGCAGTCCACGGTGGGAAAAACTGTTTTTT
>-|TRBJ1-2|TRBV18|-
CASSPSSTQGEGYTF
TGTGCCAGCTCTCCCTCTTCCACACAGGGCGAAGGCTACACCTTC